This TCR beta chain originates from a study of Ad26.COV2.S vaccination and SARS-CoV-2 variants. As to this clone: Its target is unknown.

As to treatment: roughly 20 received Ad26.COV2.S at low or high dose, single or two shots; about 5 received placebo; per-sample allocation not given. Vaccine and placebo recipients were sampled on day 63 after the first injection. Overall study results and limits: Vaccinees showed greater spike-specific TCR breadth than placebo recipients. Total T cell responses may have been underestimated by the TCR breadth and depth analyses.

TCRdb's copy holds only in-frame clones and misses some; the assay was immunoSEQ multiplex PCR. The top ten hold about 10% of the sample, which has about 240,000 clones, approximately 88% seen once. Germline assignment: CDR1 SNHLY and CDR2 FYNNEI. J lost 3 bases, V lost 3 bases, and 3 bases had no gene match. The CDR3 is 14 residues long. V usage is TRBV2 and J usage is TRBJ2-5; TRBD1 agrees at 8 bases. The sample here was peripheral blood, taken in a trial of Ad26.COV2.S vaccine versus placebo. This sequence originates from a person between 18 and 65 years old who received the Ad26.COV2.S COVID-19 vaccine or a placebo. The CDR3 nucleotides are TGTGCCAGCAGTGAGCCAGGGGGCGAAGAGACCCAGTACTTC. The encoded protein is CASSEPGGEETQYF.